Included here is one T cell receptor (beta chain) sequence, with context. What it binds is not known. Germline V gene sequence: CDR1 SGHDT, CDR2 YYEEEE. This CDR3 region has 14 residues. The V end lost 4 bases, the J end lost 6 bases, and 15 bases lay between the germline ends. The data were obtained in a study of T cell repertoires in cytomegalovirus infection. Study in general: Indications of both CMV infection and matching HLA type were provided by public TCR beta signatures. Study-wide findings and caveats: What dominated the ex vivo response were HLA-C-restricted CMV-specific TCR beta clonotypes.

TCRdb re-analysed the reads in MiXCR, keeping a single row per CDR3 protein. The profile covers around 450,000 distinct CDR3 sequences, with 25% to 40% appearing a single time and approximately 13% taken by the ten largest. The clonotype comes from a human donor in good health (CMV status not recorded). Some clones in this sample may be carry-over from other donors' samples. The gene calls are TRBV5-6 and TRBJ2-3, with a possible D match to TRBD2 (5 bases). What was sequenced was PBMCs. The CDR3 protein is CASSRRGRVDTQYF. The DNA of the CDR3 is TGTGCCAGCAGCCGGCGAGGGCGCGTGGATACGCAGTATTTT.